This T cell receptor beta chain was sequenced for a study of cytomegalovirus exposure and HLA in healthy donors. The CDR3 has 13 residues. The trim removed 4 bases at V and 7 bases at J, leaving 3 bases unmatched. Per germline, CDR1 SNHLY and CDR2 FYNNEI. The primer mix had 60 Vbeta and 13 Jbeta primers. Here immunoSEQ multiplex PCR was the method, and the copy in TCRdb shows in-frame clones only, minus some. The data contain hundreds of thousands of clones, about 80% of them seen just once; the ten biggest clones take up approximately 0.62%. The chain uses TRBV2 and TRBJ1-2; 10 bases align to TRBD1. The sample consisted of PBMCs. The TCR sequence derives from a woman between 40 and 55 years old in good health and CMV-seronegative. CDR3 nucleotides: TGTGCCAGCAGTGCCGACAGGGGGCTTGGCTACACCTTC. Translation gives CASSADRGLGYTF. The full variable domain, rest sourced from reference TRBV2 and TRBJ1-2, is EPEVTQTPSHQVTQMGQEVILRCVPISNHLYFYWYRQILGQKVEFLVSFYNNEISEKSEIFDDQFSVERPDGSNFTLKIRSTKLEDSAMYFCASSADRGLGYTFGSGTRLTVV.